This TCR beta chain was found in a study of control samples from healthy donors and cancer patients. CDR3 length: 15 amino acids. J lost 0 bases, V lost 7 bases, and 3 bases had no gene match. Germline CDR1 reads MNHEY; CDR2 reads SVGAGI. The assay was immunoSEQ multiplex PCR, and TCRdb's table has in-frame clones only and misses some. The data hold 260,000 or so clones, with roughly 82% observed a single time. This clonotype was sampled from a woman between 55 and 75 years old with lung cancer. The rearrangement links TRBV6-5 to TRBJ2-5, with 12 bases lining up with TRBD2. Sample: PBMCs. In DNA, the CDR3 is TGTGCCAGCACTACTAGCGGGGGGTACCAAGAGACCCAGTACTTC. This encodes CASTTSGGYQETQYF.